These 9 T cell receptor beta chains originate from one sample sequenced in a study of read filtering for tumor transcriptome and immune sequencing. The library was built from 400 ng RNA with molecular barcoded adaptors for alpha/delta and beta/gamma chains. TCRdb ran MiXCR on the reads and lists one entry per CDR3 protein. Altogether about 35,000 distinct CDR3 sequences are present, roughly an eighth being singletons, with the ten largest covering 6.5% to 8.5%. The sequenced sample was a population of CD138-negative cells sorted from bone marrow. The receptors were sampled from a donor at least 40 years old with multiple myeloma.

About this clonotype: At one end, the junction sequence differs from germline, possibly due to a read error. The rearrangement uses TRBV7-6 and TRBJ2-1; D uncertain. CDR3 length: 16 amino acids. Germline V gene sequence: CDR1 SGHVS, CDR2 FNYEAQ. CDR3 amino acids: CASCLEPTSSYNAQFF. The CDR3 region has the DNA TGTGCCAGCTGCTTAGAACCAACGAGCTCCTACAATGCGCAGTTCTTC.

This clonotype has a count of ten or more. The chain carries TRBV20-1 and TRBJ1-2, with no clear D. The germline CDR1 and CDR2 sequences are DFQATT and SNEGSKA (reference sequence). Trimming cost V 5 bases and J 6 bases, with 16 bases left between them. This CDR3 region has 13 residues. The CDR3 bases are TGCAGTGCTGTAGTCCCGAGTAGAGATGGCTACACCTTC. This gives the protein CSAVVPSRDGYTF.

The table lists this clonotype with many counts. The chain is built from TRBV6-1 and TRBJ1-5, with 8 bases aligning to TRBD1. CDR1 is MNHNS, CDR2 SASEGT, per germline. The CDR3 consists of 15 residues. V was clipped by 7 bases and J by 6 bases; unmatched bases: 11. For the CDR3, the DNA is TGTGCCAGCATGACCGACAGGGGTGGAGGTCAGCCCCAGCATTTT. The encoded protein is CASMTDRGGGQPQHF.

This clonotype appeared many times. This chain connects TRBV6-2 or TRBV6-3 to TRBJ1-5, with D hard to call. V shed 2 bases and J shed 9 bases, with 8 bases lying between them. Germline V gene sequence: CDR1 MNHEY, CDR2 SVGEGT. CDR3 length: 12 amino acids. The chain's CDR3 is CASSYKAWPQHF. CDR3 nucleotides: TGTGCCAGCAGTTACAAGGCTTGGCCCCAGCATTTT.

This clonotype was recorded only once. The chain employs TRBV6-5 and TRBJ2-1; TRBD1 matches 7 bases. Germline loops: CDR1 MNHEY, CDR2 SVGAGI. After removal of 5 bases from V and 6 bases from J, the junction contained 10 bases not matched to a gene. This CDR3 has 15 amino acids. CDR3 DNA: TGTGCCAGCAGTGTTAAAGAGACAGGGACCAATGAGCAGTTCTTC. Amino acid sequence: CASSVKETGTNEQFF.

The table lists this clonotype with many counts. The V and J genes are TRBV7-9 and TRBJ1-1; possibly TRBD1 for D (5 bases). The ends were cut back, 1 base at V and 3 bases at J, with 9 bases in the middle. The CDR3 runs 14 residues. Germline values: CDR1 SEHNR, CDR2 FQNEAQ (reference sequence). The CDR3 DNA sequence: TGTGCCAGCAGCTTAGTCCTGGGGGACACTGAAGCTTTCTTT. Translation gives CASSLVLGDTEAFF.

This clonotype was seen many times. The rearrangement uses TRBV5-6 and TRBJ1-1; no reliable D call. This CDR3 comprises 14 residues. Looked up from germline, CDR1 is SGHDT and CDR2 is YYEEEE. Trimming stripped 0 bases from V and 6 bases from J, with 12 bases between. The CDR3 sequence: CASSLEYSPSEAFF. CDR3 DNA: TGTGCCAGCAGCTTGGAATACAGCCCCTCTGAAGCTTTCTTT. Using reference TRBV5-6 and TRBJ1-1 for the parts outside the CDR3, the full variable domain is DAGVTQSPTHLIKTRGQQVTLRCSPKSGHDTVSWYQQALGQGPQFIFQYYEEEERQRGNFPDRFSGHQFPNYSSELNVNALLLGDSALYLCASSLEYSPSEAFFGQGTRLTVV.

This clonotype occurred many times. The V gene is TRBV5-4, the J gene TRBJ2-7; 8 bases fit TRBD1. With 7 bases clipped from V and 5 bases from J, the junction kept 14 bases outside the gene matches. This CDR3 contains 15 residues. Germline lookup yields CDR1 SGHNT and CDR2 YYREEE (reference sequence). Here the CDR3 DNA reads TGTGCCAGCGGCTCTTATAGGACAGGGCTCAACGAGCAGTACTTC. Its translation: CASGSYRTGLNEQYF.

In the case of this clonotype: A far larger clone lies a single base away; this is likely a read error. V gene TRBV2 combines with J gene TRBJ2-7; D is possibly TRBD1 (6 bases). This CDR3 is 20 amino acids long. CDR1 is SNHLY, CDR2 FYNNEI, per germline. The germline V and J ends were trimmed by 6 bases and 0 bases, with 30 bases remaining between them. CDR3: CASSRTVGVESTESSYEQYF. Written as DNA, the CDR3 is TGTGCCAGCAGCCGGACAGTGGGGGTGGAATCGACAGAGAGCTCCTACGAGCAGTACTTC.